This TCR beta chain was recorded in a study of human CD8 memory T cell subsets. UMI-labeled 5' RACE yielded the TCR beta libraries. Authors' processing steps: Clonotype counts of functional CDR3 beta ranged from 3,000 to 18,000 in each TCR beta library. TCRdb re-analyzed the 5' RACE reads; it lists each CDR3 protein once, without DNA. What appears here as the V and J calls and clone size reflects TCRdb's work, not the paper's. Its listing shows approximately 7,800 distinct CDR3 sequences. A word on this clonotype: Antigen specificity is unknown.

Total RNA was taken from roughly 160,000 sorted CD8+ T cells, in duplicate, per subset. This CDR3 is built from 16 residues. The V gene's germline CDR1 is SGHAT and CDR2 FQNNGV. Findings of the study overall: Effector memory cells lacked the similarly high diversity that stem-like memory and precursor exhausted T cells had. Stem-like memory and precursor exhausted T cell repertoires barely overlapped.

The TCR originated in a human donor in good health. The rearrangement links TRBV11-2 to TRBJ1-6; the TRBD1 assignment by TCRdb is unverifiable without DNA. The sample comprised CD8+ T cells from PBMCs. The chain's CDR3 is CASSVSPDRVDSPLHF.